The 2 T cell receptor beta chains listed next were all sequenced from one sample in a study of blood T cells in healthy people across ages. PCR was performed a second time for about 6 to 12 cycles using a sample-barcoded 5' primer and a J-beta primer mix. One entry per CDR3 protein results from TCRdb running MiXCR on the 5' RACE reads. The sample carries 850,000 to 950,000 distinct CDR3 sequences, about 28% recorded once. The material sequenced was blood. The source of these receptors is an elderly woman in good health.

As for this clonotype: A much larger clone differs by one base, so this may be a read error. V and J are TRBV6-2 or TRBV6-3 and TRBJ2-1; D might be TRBD2 (5 bases). CDR1 MNHEY and CDR2 SVGEGT come from the germline V gene. The CDR3 sequence is 16 residues long. Trimming stripped 5 bases from V and 8 bases from J, with 22 bases between. For the CDR3, the DNA is TGTGCCAGCAGTCGGGCCCTAGTGGCGGGTGACGATGAGCAGTTCTTC. Amino acid sequence: CASSRALVAGDDEQFF.

In this sample, this clonotype turned up many times. V usage is TRBV12-3 or TRBV12-4 and J usage is TRBJ2-5; TRBD1 matches 12 bases. V was pared by 5 bases and J by 5 bases, with 15 bases of the junction left unmatched. The CDR3 is 18 residues long. The CDR3 loop is CASSPLAGDRGRDETQYF. DNA of the CDR3: TGTGCCAGCAGTCCCCTCGCGGGGGACAGGGGGCGCGATGAGACCCAGTACTTC.